This entry is about one T cell receptor beta chain. This specimen comes from a study of blood T cell repertoires in COVID-19. Authors' methods: Amplification with reference gene primers provided the estimates of nucleated cell counts. Sequenced by immunoSEQ multiplex PCR; TCRdb stores in-frame clones only, minus some. V and J calls and clone size follow that table, whereas D and trimming were derived from the DNA. The sample yields about 230,000 clones, roughly 87% seen once. Cohorts were assigned according to the clinical history that participants reported. Germline CDR1 LGHDT, CDR2 YNNKEL (reference sequence). This CDR3 is built from 15 residues. V lost 4 bases, J lost 7 bases, and 9 bases stayed unmatched.

The source material was PBMCs or T cells enriched from blood (not recorded which). The rearrangement uses TRBV3-1 (or the pseudogene TRBV3-2) and TRBJ1-2, with 10 positions matching TRBD1. The sequence came from a man under 40 who had recovered from COVID-19. This chain's CDR3 is CASSPFGTGVVGYTF. CDR3 DNA: TGTGCCAGCAGCCCCTTCGGGACAGGGGTTGTTGGCTACACCTTC.